The clone carrying this T cell receptor (beta chain) was seen just once. CDR1 GTSNPN and CDR2 SVGIG come from the germline V gene (reference sequence). The J segment lost 4 bases and the V segment lost 7 bases, leaving 8 bases of the junction unmatched. This CDR3 contains 13 residues. This record belongs to a study of blood T cell repertoires in COVID-19. Study overall: From the United States, Italy and Spain came samples of acute and convalescent COVID-19.

This table comes from immunoSEQ multiplex PCR, and its TCRdb copy is limited to in-frame clones, with some not included. The data show about 220,000 clones, around 88% seen once. This sequence joins TRBV30 and TRBJ2-5, with 8 bases that match TRBD2. This TCR was recovered from a woman in her forties or fifties with acute COVID-19. The sequencing input was PBMCs or T cells enriched from blood (not recorded which). The CDR3 bases are TGTGCCTCACGGGTGCTAGCGGGAGAGACCCAGTACTTC. Protein sequence: CASRVLAGETQYF.